This T cell receptor (beta chain) was sequenced for a study of T-cell reconstitution after alpha-beta-depleted transplantation in children. Germline lookup yields CDR1 SGHTA and CDR2 FQGNSA. This CDR3 is 15 amino acids long. Trimming took 1 base from V and 4 from J, leaving 10 bases between them. Many counts were recorded for this clonotype. TCRbeta library preparation incorporated unique molecular identifiers. MiXCR, run by TCRdb on the PCR reads, gives a single entry per CDR3 protein. The sample records hundreds of thousands of distinct CDR3 sequences, around 13% being singletons. The chain links TRBV7-2 to TRBJ2-2; unclear D gene. The TCR comes from a girl aged 2 to 9 with congenital amegakaryocytic thrombocytopenia, due to receive a stem cell transplant. Source: PBMCs, taken before TCRalphabeta/CD19-depleted stem cell transplant. CDR3 protein: CASSLVITPTGELFF. The CDR3 region has the DNA TGTGCCAGCAGCTTAGTTATCACCCCCACCGGGGAGCTGTTTTTT.